The 27 T cell receptor beta chains listed next were all sequenced from one sample in a study of T-cell memory formation after mild COVID-19. MiXCR, applied by TCRdb to the 5' RACE reads, yields one record per CDR3 protein. The top ten hold 24% of the sample, which has roughly 50,000 distinct CDR3 sequences, 12% seen once. The sample comprised PBMCs or a T cell subset sorted from them (not recorded which). Every receptor here comes from a man in his late teens or twenties who had mild COVID-19 (a few samples of this study predate the infection). Cell type and time point are not known.

This clonotype came up a few times. The chain combines TRBV3-1 with TRBJ1-2, with a possible D match to TRBD1 (6 bases). Germline lookup yields CDR1 LGHDT and CDR2 YNNKEL (reference sequence). V shed 1 base and J shed 3 bases, with 18 bases lying between them. This CDR3 comprises 17 residues. CDR3 region: CASSQALLGQGYYGYTF. The CDR3 DNA sequence: TGTGCCAGCAGCCAAGCCCTCCTAGGGCAGGGGTACTATGGCTACACCTTC.

In this sample, this clonotype turned up many times. This chain joins TRBV5-1 and TRBJ2-5, with D maybe TRBD2 (5 bases). Germline V lookup: CDR1 SGHRS, CDR2 YFSETQ. The CDR3 consists of 14 residues. V was trimmed by 1 base and J by 5 bases, leaving 12 bases between them. CDR3 sequence: CASSLNAGGETQYF. The CDR3 DNA sequence: TGCGCCAGCAGCTTGAATGCGGGCGGGGAGACCCAGTACTTC.

This clonotype was counted many times. J is TRBJ2-1 and V is TRBV12-3 or TRBV12-4; D ambiguous. Between the trimmed V and J ends, which lost 4 bases and 4 bases, there was a span of 17 bases. CDR3 length: 16 amino acids. CDR3 DNA: TGTGCCAGCAGTTCCTTCGGCCACCATCGATACAATGAGCAGTTCTTC. Translation gives CASSSFGHHRYNEQFF.

Only a few counts were recorded for this clonotype. This chain joins TRBV10-1 and TRBJ2-5; tentative D call: TRBD1 (5 bases). V lost 4 bases, J lost 3 bases, and 9 bases lay in between. Looked up from germline, CDR1 is WNHNN and CDR2 is SYGVQD (reference sequence). The CDR3 runs to 13 residues. The CDR3 spells CASSARAKETQYF. The CDR3 DNA reads TGCGCCAGCAGTGCCAGGGCGAAAGAGACCCAGTACTTC.

The rearrangement joins TRBV7-3 to TRBJ2-3; D ambiguous. Germline lookup yields CDR1 SGHTA and CDR2 FQGTGA. The CDR3 runs to 13 residues. V lost 5 bases and J lost 3, with 9 bases in between. In DNA form, the CDR3 reads TGTGCCAGCAGCCAACCCCAGACAGATACGCAGTATTTT. Translated: CASSQPQTDTQYF.

This clonotype was detected ten times or more. The J gene is TRBJ1-4, the V gene TRBV5-1; tentative D call: TRBD1 (5 bases). The germline V and J ends were trimmed by 3 bases and 1 base, with 7 bases remaining between them. The CDR3 contains 14 residues. Germline lookup yields CDR1 SGHRS and CDR2 YFSETQ. CDR3 bases: TGCGCCAGCAGCTCGGACATAACTAATGAAAAACTGTTTTTT. It codes for CASSSDITNEKLFF.

The chain recombines TRBV28 with TRBJ1-5, with TRBD1 as a possible D gene (6 bases). The CDR3 contains 14 residues. Trimming took 5 bases from V and 6 from J, leaving 14 bases between them. Germline lookup yields CDR1 MDHEN and CDR2 SYDVKM. The CDR3 loop is CASSPTGPRQPQHF. The CDR3 DNA reads TGTGCCAGCAGTCCCACAGGGCCTCGTCAGCCCCAGCATTTT.

This chain connects TRBV29-1 to TRBJ2-6; D remains unclear. The CDR3 consists of 14 residues. Trimming stripped 3 bases from V and 4 bases from J, with 10 bases between. The germline gives CDR1 SQVTM, CDR2 ANQGSEA. CDR3 bases: TGCAGCGTTGAGTGGCATACCGGGGCCAACGTCCTGACTTTC. Protein sequence: CSVEWHTGANVLTF.

The CDR3 nucleotides read TGCAGTGCTAGTTATGGACGTGGGGGCAATCAGCCCCAGCATTTT. Protein product: CSASYGRGGNQPQHF. The chain carries TRBV20-1 and TRBJ1-5; D unclear. The CDR3 extends over 15 amino acids. Germline V gene sequence: CDR1 DFQATT, CDR2 SNEGSKA (reference sequence). Trimming removed 3 bases from V and 2 bases from J, with 14 bases in between.

This clonotype appeared many times. The chain employs TRBV24-1 and TRBJ2-1, with 9 positions matching TRBD1. The CDR3 is 14 residues long. Trimming at V came to 2 bases and at J to 7 bases, leaving 2 bases not matched to a gene. CDR1 KGHDR and CDR2 SFDVKD come from the germline V gene. CDR3 protein: CATSDYGTGNEQFF. Here the CDR3 DNA reads TGTGCCACCAGTGATTACGGGACAGGGAATGAGCAGTTCTTC.

This clonotype has a handful of counts. The chain employs TRBV5-1 and TRBJ1-2; D call uncertain. Trimming removed 1 base from V and 6 bases from J, with 7 bases in between. In germline, CDR1 is SGHRS, CDR2 YFSETQ. This CDR3 comprises 12 residues. CDR3 residues: CASSLTKDGYTF. The CDR3 coding sequence is TGCGCCAGCAGCTTGACCAAGGATGGCTACACCTTC.

The genes are TRBV7-3 and TRBJ2-1; TRBD2 aligns across 10 bases. V lost 5 bases, J lost 4 bases, and 14 bases stayed unmatched. CDR3 length: 18 amino acids. CDR1 is SGHTA, CDR2 FQGTGA, per germline. CDR3 nucleotide sequence: TGTGCCAGCAGCCCGAATAGCGGGGGGCACGACACGTACAATGAGCAGTTCTTC. It specifies CASSPNSGGHDTYNEQFF.

This clonotype was counted a few times. The chain uses TRBV14 and TRBJ2-5; 7 bases match TRBD2. The V and J ends lost 1 base and 1 base, in that order; junction bases with no gene match: 6. Germline values: CDR1 SGHDN, CDR2 FVKESK. The CDR3 has 16 amino acids. The CDR3 spells CASSQGSLAVQETQYF. DNA for the CDR3: TGTGCCAGCAGCCAAGGTTCCCTAGCGGTCCAAGAGACCCAGTACTTC.

This chain links TRBV7-2 with TRBJ2-3, with D perhaps given as TRBD1 or TRBD2 (5 bases each). This CDR3 is built from 16 residues. The V end was cut by 5 bases, the J end by 8 bases, with 23 bases between. The germline CDR1 and CDR2 sequences are SGHTA and FQGNSA. This CDR3 reads CASSLRVGAGPGTQYF. In nucleotides, the CDR3 is TGTGCCAGCAGCCTCCGGGTAGGGGCGGGTCCAGGTACGCAGTATTTT.

This sequence joins TRBV3-1 and TRBJ2-7, with D maybe TRBD2 (6 bases). Looked up from germline, CDR1 is LGHDT and CDR2 is YNNKEL (reference sequence). Trimming left V 0 bases short and J 6 bases short, with 12 bases between. There are 14 residues in the CDR3. As DNA, the CDR3 is TGTGCCAGCAGCCAAGAATGGGAGGCGTCCGAGCAGTACTTC. This gives the protein CASSQEWEASEQYF.

The rearrangement links TRBV7-8 to TRBJ1-2; no definite D call. CDR1 and CDR2 from the germline V gene are SGHVS and FQNEAQ. Trimming took off 0 bases at V and 1 base at J, with 9 bases between the two ends. The CDR3 is 15 amino acids. CDR3 residues: CASSLAGLSNYGYTF. The DNA for the CDR3 is TGTGCCAGCAGCTTAGCGGGCCTGAGTAACTATGGCTACACCTTC.

The chain combines TRBV4-2 with TRBJ1-2; D gene ambiguous. Germline CDR1 LGHNA, CDR2 YNFKEQ. This CDR3 region has 18 residues. Trimming left V 1 base short and J 4 bases short, with 22 bases between. The CDR3 here is CASSQVIEAEQTGYGYTF. CDR3 bases: TGTGCCAGCAGCCAAGTTATCGAGGCGGAACAGACGGGCTATGGCTACACCTTC.

This clonotype appeared a few times. The rearrangement links TRBV11-2 to TRBJ2-2, with 10 bases fitting TRBD1. The ends lost 8 bases at V and 4 bases at J; junction bases unmatched: 13. Per the germline V gene, CDR1 is SGHAT and CDR2 is FQNNGV. The CDR3 length is 17 residues. DNA for the CDR3: TGTGCCAGCCGAAACCTTCGGGGACAGGGGCGCACCGGGGAGCTGTTTTTT. It is translated as CASRNLRGQGRTGELFF.

This chain uses TRBV5-1 with TRBJ2-3; 8 positions match TRBD1. Germline trimming cut 4 bases from V and 1 base from J; bases unmatched to any gene: 5. CDR3 length: 15 amino acids. CDR1 and CDR2 (germline): SGHRS, YFSETQ. CDR3 region: CASSPTGGGTDTQYF. The CDR3 DNA reads TGCGCCAGCAGCCCCACAGGGGGAGGCACAGATACGCAGTATTTT.

This clonotype was seen a handful of times. The CDR3 loop reads CASSLVLDRDLGNSPLHF. In DNA form, the CDR3 reads TGTGCCAGCAGCTTAGTCCTAGACAGGGATTTAGGGAATTCACCCCTCCACTTT. This chain links TRBV7-8 with TRBJ1-6, with 7 positions matching TRBD1. There are 18 residues in the CDR3. From germline, CDR1 is SGHVS and CDR2 FQNEAQ. The V and J ends lost 1 base and 7 bases, in that order; junction bases with no gene match: 13. Together with reference TRBV7-8 and TRBJ1-6, the CDR3 gives the full variable domain: GAGVSQSPRYKVAKRGQDVALRCDPISGHVSLFWYQQALGQGPEFLTYFQNEAQLDKSGLPSDRFFAERPEGSVSTLKIQRTQQEDSAVYLCASSLVLDRDLGNSPLHFGNGTRLTVT.

This clonotype was detected ten times or more. The chain uses TRBV27 and TRBJ2-5; 10 bases are shared with TRBD2. V dropped 3 bases and J dropped 5; count of bases not matched to a gene: 12. CDR1 is MNHEY, CDR2 SMNVEV, per germline (reference sequence). The CDR3 is 17 residues long. This CDR3 is CASSFHKLAGRPETQYF. CDR3 DNA: TGTGCCAGCAGTTTCCACAAACTAGCGGGACGGCCTGAGACCCAGTACTTC.

This clonotype occurred a few times. This chain joins TRBV6-6 and TRBJ1-5; D possibly corresponds to TRBD1 (5 bases). The CDR3 is 14 residues long. The germline gives CDR1 MNHNY, CDR2 SVGAGI (reference sequence). Trimming pared 7 bases from V and 4 bases from J, leaving 14 bases between. CDR3 bases: TGTGCCAGCATCCCAGGGAGGGAGAATCAGCCCCAGCATTTT. Translating it yields CASIPGRENQPQHF.

At least ten counts were recorded for this clonotype. The J gene is TRBJ1-1, the V gene TRBV7-2; D unresolved. This CDR3 contains 13 residues. Germline assignment: CDR1 SGHTA and CDR2 FQGNSA. Deletions cut 5 bases from V and 2 bases from J, with 9 bases between. CDR3 residues: CASSPGGNTEAFF. CDR3 in DNA: TGTGCCAGCAGCCCCGGTGGTAACACTGAAGCTTTCTTT.

The J gene is TRBJ2-3, the V gene TRBV7-9, with 8 positions matching TRBD2. V lost 4 bases and J lost 2; bases outside the gene matches: 8. From germline, CDR1 is SEHNR and CDR2 FQNEAQ (reference sequence). The CDR3 sequence is 16 residues long. The CDR3 bases are TGTGCCAGCAGCTCCCACGATAGCGGGGTCACAGATACGCAGTATTTT. Its protein is CASSSHDSGVTDTQYF. Combining the CDR3 with reference TRBV7-9 and TRBJ2-3 gives the whole variable domain DTGVSQNPRHKITKRGQNVTFRCDPISEHNRLYWYRQTLGQGPEFLTYFQNEAQLEKSRLLSDRFSAERPKGSFSTLEIQRTEQGDSAMYLCASSSHDSGVTDTQYFGPGTRLTVL.

This chain joins TRBV5-1 and TRBJ1-1; no firm D call. V lost 2 bases, J lost 4 bases, and 12 bases lay in between. CDR3 size: 14 residues. Germline CDR1 reads SGHRS; CDR2 reads YFSETQ. The CDR3 nucleotides are TGCGCCAGCAGCTTACAAACAGTCGGCACTGAAGCTTTCTTT. As protein: CASSLQTVGTEAFF.

This clonotype was seen only a few times. The chain uses TRBV27 and TRBJ2-7; tentatively, D is TRBD1 (5 bases). This CDR3 region has 14 residues. V was clipped by 4 bases and J by 2 bases, with 12 bases between them. From germline, CDR1 is MNHEY and CDR2 SMNVEV (reference sequence). Written as DNA, the CDR3 is TGTGCCAGCAGTTGGGCAGGGCCCACCTACGAGCAGTACTTC. The encoded protein is CASSWAGPTYEQYF.

This clonotype was detected many times. This chain links TRBV24-1 with TRBJ2-5, with TRBD2 matching over 10 bases. Germline CDR1 KGHDR, CDR2 SFDVKD. The CDR3 loop spans 16 amino acids. The trim removed 0 bases at V and 1 base at J, leaving 1 base unmatched. The CDR3 DNA sequence: TGTGCCACCAGTGATTTGAAGCGGGGGGGCCAAGAGACCCAGTACTTC. Protein product: CATSDLKRGGQETQYF.